This TCR beta chain was sequenced for a study of cytomegalovirus exposure and HLA in healthy donors. Points from the study as a whole: A link between a missense DCLRE1C variant and TCR beta V- and J-gene trimming emerged from a later analysis. Listed as cytomegalovirus-associated were 150 or so TCR beta chains. When a later analysis was performed, an Asian-associated ancestry cluster reportedly had fewer N-insertions than the roughly 700-donor mean. A later analysis reported that several of the most significant clusters appeared to be linked to common viral pathogens, among them Epstein-Barr virus.

The CDR3 is 16 residues long. Germline V CDR1 and CDR2: MRHNA, SNTAGT. V lost 2 bases, J lost 5 bases, and 10 bases stayed unmatched. 60 Vbeta and 13 Jbeta primers were used in PCR. Using immunoSEQ multiplex PCR, the repertoire was profiled, and TCRdb retains in-frame clones only, with some absent. The table records 120,000 to 150,000 clones, about 64% of them present only once. Concerning this clone: Its antigen is currently unknown.

V gene TRBV6-4 combines with J gene TRBJ2-3; 7 bases align to TRBD2. The sample taken for sequencing was PBMCs. The TCR sequence derives from a man between 60 and 70 years old in good health and CMV-seronegative. The chain's CDR3 is CASSDVGEGRIDTQYF. CDR3 bases: TGTGCCAGCAGTGACGTAGGGGAGGGCCGAATAGATACGCAGTATTTT.